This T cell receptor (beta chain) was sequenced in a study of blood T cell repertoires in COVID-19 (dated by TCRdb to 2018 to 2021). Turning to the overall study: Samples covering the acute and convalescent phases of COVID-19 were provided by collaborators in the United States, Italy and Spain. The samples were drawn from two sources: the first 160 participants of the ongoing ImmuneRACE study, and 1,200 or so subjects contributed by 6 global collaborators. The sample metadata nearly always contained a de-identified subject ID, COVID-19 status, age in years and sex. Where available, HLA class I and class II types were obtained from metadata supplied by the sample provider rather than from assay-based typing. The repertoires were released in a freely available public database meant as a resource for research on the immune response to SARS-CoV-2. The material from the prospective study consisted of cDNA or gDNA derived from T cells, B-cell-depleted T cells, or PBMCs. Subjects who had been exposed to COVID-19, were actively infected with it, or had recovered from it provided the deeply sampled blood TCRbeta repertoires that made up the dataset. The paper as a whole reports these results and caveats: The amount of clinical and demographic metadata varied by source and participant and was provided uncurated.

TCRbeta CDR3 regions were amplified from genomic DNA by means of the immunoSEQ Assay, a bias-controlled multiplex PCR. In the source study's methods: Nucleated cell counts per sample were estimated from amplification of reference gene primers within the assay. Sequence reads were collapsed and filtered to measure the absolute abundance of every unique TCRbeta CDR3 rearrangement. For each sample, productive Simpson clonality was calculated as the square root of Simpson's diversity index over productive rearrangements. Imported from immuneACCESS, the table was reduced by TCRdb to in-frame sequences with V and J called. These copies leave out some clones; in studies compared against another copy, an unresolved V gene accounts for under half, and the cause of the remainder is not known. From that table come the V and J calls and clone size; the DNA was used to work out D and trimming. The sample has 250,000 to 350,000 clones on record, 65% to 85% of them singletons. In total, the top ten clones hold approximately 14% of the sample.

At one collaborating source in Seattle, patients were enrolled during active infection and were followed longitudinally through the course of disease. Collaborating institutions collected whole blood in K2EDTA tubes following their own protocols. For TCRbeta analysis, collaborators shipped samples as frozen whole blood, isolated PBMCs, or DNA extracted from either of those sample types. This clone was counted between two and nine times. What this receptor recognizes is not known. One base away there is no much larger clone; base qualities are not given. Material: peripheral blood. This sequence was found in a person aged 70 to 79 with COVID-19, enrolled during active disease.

The nucleotide sequence reads TGTGCCAGCAGAGCGGGAGCGGACACCGGGGAGCTGTTTTTT. It codes for CASRAGADTGELFF. In this chain, TRBV25-1 is recombined with TRBJ2-2; the central 8 bases match TRBD2. The CDR3 starts with the cysteine, ends with the phenylalanine, and has 14 residues. Solely the CDR3 DNA is kept, with 42 bases framed from the first base. The CDR1 and CDR2 encoded by the germline V gene are MGHDK and SYGVNS. After removal of 6 bases from V and 3 bases from J, the junction retains 3 bases not matched to a gene.